The TCR beta chain described here comes from a study of T-cell memory formation after mild COVID-19. Study results and limitations: Clones from the second wave (peaking day 37) had unconfirmed SARS-CoV-2 specificity. Chiefly within CM and EM were the contracting CD4+ clones; CD8+ ones were within EMRA.

From the 5' RACE reads, TCRdb called clonotypes with MiXCR, one entry per CDR3 protein. The sample includes some 150,000 distinct CDR3 sequences, 15% to 20% seen only once; the top ten take about 2.1%. This CDR3 comprises 14 residues. J was trimmed by 6 bases and V by 2 bases; bases with no gene match: 5. Germline CDR1 reads LNHDA; CDR2 reads SQIVND (reference sequence). As regards this clonotype: What it binds is not known.

The rearrangement joins TRBV19 to TRBJ2-3; 7 nucleotides align to TRBD1. The sequence was collected from an adult woman who had mild COVID-19 (a few samples of this study predate the infection). Cell type and time point are not known. The sample was PBMCs or a T cell subset sorted from them (not recorded which). CDR3 protein: CASSIRQGSDTQYF. The CDR3 DNA reads TGTGCCAGTAGTATACGACAGGGTTCGGATACGCAGTATTTT.